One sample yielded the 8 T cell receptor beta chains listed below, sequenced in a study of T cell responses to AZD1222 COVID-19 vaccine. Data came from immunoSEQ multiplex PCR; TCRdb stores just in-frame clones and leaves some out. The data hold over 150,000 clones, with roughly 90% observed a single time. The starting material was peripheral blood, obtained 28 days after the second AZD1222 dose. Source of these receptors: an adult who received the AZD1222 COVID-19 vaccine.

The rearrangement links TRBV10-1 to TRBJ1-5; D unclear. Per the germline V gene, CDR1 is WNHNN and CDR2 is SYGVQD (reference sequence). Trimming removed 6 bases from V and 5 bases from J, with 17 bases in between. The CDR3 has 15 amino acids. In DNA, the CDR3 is TGCGCCAGCAGAGGGAAAACTAAATCCGATCAGCCCCAGCATTTT. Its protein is CASRGKTKSDQPQHF.

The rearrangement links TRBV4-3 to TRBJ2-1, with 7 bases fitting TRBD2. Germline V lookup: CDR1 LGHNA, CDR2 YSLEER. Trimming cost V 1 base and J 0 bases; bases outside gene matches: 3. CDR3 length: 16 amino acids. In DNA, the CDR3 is TGCGCCAGCAGCCAAGTGAGCGGGGACTCCTACAATGAGCAGTTCTTC. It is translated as CASSQVSGDSYNEQFF.

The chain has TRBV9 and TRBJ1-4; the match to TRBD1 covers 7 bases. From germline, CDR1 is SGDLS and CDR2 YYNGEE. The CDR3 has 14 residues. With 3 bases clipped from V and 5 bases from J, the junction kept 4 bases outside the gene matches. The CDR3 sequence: CASSAGQLNEKLFF. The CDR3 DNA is TGTGCCAGCAGCGCGGGACAGCTAAATGAAAAACTGTTTTTT.

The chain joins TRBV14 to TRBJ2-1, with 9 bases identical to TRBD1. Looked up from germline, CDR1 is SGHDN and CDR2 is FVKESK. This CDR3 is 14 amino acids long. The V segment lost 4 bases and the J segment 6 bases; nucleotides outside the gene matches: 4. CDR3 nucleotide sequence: TGTGCCAGCAGCCCGGGACAGGGTTCCAATGAGCAGTTCTTC. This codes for CASSPGQGSNEQFF.

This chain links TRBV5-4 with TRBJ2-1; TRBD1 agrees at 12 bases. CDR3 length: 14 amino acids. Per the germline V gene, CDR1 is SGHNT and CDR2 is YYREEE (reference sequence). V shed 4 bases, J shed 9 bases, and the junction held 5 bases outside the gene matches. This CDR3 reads CASSPGQGASEQFF. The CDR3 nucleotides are TGTGCCAGCAGCCCGGGACAGGGGGCGAGTGAGCAGTTCTTC.

The CDR3 DNA is TGTGCCAGCAGCCAAGATGGTGGGCAGATCGCTGAAGCTTTCTTT. This sequence encodes CASSQDGGQIAEAFF. This sequence joins TRBV3-1 (or the pseudogene TRBV3-2) and TRBJ1-1; no firm D call. The CDR3 totals 15 residues. CDR1 is LGHDT, CDR2 YNNKEL, per germline (reference sequence). V was clipped by 0 bases and J by 6 bases, with 14 bases between them.

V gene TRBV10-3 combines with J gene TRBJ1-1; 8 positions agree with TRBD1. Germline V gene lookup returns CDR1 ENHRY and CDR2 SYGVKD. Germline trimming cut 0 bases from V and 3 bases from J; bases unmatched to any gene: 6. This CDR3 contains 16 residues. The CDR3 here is CAISESGTGGDTEAFF. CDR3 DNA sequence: TGTGCCATCAGTGAGTCGGGGACAGGCGGGGACACTGAAGCTTTCTTT.

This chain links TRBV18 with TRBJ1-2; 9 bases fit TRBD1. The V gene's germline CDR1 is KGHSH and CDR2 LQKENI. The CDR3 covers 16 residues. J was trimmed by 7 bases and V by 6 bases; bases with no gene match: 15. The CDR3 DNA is TGTGCCAGCTCCCCCGCGGGACAGGGTTTTACTGGTGGCTACACCTTC. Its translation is CASSPAGQGFTGGYTF.